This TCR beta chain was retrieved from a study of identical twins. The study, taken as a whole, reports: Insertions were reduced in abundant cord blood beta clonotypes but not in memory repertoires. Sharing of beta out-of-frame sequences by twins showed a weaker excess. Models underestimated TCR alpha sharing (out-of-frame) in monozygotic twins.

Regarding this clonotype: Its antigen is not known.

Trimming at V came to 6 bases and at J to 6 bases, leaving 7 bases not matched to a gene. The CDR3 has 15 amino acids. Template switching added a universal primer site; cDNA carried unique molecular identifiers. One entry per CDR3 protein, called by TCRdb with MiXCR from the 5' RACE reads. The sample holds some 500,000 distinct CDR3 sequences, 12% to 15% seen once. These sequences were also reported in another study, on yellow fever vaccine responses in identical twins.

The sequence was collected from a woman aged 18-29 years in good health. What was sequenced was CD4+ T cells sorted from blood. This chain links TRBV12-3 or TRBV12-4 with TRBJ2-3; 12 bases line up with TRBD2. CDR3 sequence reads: CASRRLAGVWDTQYF. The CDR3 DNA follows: TGTGCCAGCAGGCGACTAGCGGGAGTATGGGATACGCAGTATTTT.